This paragraph covers one TCR beta chain sequence. Ligated cDNA underwent four rounds of PCR with nested alpha and beta constant region primers and SP2. Reverse transcription of blood and skin TCR RNA was primed at alpha and beta constant regions. TCRdb re-derived calls from the 5' RACE reads in MiXCR, one entry per CDR3 protein. The sample lists roughly 56,000 distinct CDR3 sequences; more than 7% were seen once. An oligonucleotide containing a UMI was ligated to the 3' end of TCR cDNA. Cells were not sorted; total RNA input targeted roughly 1 to 1000 ng. This record comes from a study of naive and memory T cell subsets. This clonotype was obtained from a male donor in good health.

The CDR3 reads CASSRGDLNTEAFF. CDR3 in DNA: TGTGCCAGCAGCCGGGGGGACCTGAACACTGAAGCTTTCTTT. The chain couples TRBV5-6 to TRBJ1-1; D possibly corresponds to TRBD1 (5 bases). V was shortened by 4 bases and J by 0 bases, with 10 bases between the two germline ends. The CDR3 length is 14 residues. Germline CDR1 and CDR2: SGHDT and YYEEEE.